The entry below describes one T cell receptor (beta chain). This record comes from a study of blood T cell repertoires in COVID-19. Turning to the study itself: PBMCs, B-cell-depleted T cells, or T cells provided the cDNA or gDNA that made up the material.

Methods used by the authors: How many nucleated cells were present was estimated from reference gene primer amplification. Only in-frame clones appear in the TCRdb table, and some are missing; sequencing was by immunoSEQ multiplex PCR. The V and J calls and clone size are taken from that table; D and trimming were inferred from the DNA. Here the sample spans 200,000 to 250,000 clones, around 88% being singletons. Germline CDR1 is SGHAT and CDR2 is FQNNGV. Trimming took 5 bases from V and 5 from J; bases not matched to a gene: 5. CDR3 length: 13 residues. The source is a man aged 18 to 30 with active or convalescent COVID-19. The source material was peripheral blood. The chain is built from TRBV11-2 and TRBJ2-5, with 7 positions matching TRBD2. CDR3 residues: CASSLGLVETQYF. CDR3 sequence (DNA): TGTGCCAGCAGCCTAGGACTAGTGGAGACCCAGTACTTC.